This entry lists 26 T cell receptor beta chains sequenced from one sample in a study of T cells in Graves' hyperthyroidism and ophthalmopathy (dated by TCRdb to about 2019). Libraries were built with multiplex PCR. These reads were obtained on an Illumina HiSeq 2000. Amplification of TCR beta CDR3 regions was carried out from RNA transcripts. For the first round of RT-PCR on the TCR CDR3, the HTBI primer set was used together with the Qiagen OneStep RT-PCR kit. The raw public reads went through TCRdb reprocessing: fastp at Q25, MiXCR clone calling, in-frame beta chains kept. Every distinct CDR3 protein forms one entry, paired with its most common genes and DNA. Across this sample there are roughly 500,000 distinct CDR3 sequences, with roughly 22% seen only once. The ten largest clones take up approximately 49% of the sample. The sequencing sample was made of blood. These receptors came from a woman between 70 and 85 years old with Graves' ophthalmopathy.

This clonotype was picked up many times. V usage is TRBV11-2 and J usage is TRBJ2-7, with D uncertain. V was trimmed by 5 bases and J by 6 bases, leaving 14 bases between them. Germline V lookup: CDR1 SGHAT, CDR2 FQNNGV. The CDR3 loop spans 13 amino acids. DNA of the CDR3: TGTGCCAGCAGCCTCGAGCCCCTAGGCGAGCAGTACTTC. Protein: CASSLEPLGEQYF.

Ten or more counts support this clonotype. The CDR3 DNA reads TGTGCCAGCACCCCCGGGTCCACCCTCCACTTT. This codes for CASTPGSTLHF. The chain links TRBV28 to TRBJ1-6; D gene ambiguous. This CDR3 is built from 11 residues. CDR1 is MDHEN, CDR2 SYDVKM, per germline. V lost 7 bases to trimming and J lost 14 bases, with 12 bases between them. Supplemented by reference TRBV28 and TRBJ1-6, the full variable domain reads DVKVTQSSRYLVKRTGEKVFLECVQDMDHENMFWYRQDPGLGLRLIYFSYDVKMKEKGDIPEGYSVSREKKERFSLILESASTNQTSMYLCASTPGSTLHFGNGTRLTVT.

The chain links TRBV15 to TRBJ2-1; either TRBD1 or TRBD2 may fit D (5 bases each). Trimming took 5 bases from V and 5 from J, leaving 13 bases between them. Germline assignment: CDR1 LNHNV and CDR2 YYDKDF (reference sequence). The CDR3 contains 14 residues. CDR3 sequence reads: CATSLGTSDNEQFF. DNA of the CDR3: TGTGCCACCAGCCTCGGGACCAGTGACAATGAGCAGTTCTTC. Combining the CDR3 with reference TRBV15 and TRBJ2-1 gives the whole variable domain DAMVIQNPRYQVTQFGKPVTLSCSQTLNHNVMYWYQQKSSQAPKLLFHYYDKDFNNEADTPDNFQSRRPNTSFCFLDIRSPGLGDTAMYLCATSLGTSDNEQFFGPGTRLTVL.

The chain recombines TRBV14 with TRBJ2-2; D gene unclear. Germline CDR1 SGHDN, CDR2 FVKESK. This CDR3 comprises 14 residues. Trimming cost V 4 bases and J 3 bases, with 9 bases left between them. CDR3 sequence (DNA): TGTGCCAGCAGCCCCAGACTGCACACCGGGGAGCTGTTTTTT. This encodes CASSPRLHTGELFF.

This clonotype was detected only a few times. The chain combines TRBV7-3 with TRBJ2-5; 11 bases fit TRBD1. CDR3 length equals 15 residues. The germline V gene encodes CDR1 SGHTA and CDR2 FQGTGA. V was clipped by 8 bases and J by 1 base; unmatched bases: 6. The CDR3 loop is CASASGTGGQETQYF. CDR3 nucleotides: TGTGCCAGCGCCTCCGGGACAGGGGGCCAAGAGACCCAGTACTTC.

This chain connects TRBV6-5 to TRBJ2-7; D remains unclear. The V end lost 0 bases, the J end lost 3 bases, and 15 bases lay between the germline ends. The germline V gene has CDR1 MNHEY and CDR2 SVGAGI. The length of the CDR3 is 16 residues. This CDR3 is CASSYSSGAASYEQYF. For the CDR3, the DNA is TGTGCCAGCAGTTACTCTTCGGGCGCAGCCAGCTACGAGCAGTACTTC.

CDR3 DNA: TGCAGTGCCGCCCATCGCAGCGGGAAGTCCTACAATGAGCAGTTCTTC. The encoded protein is CSAAHRSGKSYNEQFF. This chain joins TRBV20-1 and TRBJ2-1; TRBD2 matches at 7 bases. The V and J ends lost 6 bases and 1 base, in that order; junction bases with no gene match: 12. Germline CDR1 and CDR2: DFQATT and SNEGSKA (reference sequence). This CDR3 has 16 amino acids.

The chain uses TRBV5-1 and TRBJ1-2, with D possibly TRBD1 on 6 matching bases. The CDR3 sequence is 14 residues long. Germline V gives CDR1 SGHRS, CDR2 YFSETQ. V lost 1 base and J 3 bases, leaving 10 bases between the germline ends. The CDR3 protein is CASSLTGQDYGYTF. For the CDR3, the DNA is TGCGCCAGCAGCTTGACGGGACAAGACTATGGCTACACCTTC.

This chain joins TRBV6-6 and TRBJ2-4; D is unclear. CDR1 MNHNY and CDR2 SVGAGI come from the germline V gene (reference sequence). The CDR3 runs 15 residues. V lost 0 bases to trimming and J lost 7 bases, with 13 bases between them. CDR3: CASSYSFYPYNIQYF. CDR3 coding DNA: TGTGCCAGCAGTTACTCGTTTTACCCCTATAACATTCAGTACTTC.

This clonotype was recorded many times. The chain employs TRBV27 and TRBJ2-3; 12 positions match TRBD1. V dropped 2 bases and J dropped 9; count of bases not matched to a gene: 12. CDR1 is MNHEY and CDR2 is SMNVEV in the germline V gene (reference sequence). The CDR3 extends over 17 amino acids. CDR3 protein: CASSLIGTGGVPPTQYF. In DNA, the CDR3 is TGTGCCAGCAGTTTAATCGGGACAGGGGGCGTCCCACCGACGCAGTATTTT.

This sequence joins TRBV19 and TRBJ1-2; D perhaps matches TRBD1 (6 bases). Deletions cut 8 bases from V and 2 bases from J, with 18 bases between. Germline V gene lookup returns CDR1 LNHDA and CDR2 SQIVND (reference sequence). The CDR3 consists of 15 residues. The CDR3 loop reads CASRQQGHLNYGYTF. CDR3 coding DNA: TGTGCCAGTCGACAACAGGGCCATTTAAACTATGGCTACACCTTC.

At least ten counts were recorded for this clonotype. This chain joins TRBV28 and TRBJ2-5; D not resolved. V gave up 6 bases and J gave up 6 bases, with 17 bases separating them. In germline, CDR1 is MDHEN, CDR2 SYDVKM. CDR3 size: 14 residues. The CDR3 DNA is TGTGCCAGCAGCCTAGATGTGAGTGGAAAGACCCAGTACTTC. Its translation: CASSLDVSGKTQYF.

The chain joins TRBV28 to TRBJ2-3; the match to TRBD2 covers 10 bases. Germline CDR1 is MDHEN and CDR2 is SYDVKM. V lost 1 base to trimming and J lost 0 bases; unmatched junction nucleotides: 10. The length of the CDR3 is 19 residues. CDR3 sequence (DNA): TGTGCCAGCAGTTTATCTCGGGCTAGCGGGAGTCTGAGCACAGATACGCAGTATTTT. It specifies CASSLSRASGSLSTDTQYF.

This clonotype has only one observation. The CDR3 coding sequence is TGCGCCAGCAGTGATTTAGCGGGAGGGCCCGCAGAGACCCAGTACTTC. Encoded protein: CASSDLAGGPAETQYF. The V call is TRBV10-2, the J call TRBJ2-5; 11 nucleotides align to TRBD2. Germline values: CDR1 WSHSY, CDR2 SAAADI. V lost 3 bases, J lost 4 bases, and 7 bases stayed unmatched. This CDR3 has 16 amino acids.

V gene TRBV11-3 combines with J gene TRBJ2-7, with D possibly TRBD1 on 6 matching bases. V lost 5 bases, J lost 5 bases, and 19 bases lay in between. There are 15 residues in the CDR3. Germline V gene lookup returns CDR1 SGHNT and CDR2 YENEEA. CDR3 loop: CASSPLPTGYHEQYF. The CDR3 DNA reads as TGTGCCAGCAGCCCCCTACCCACAGGGTACCACGAGCAGTACTTC.

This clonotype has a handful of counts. The CDR3 DNA reads as TGCAGTGCTATTCTCCCTAGCGGGACGAGCACAGATACGCAGTATTTT. Its protein product is CSAILPSGTSTDTQYF. J is TRBJ2-3 and V is TRBV20-1; the match to TRBD2 covers 9 bases. This CDR3 is built from 16 residues. V shed 4 bases and J 0 bases; nucleotides not matched to a gene: 8. CDR1 DFQATT and CDR2 SNEGSKA come from the germline V gene (reference sequence).

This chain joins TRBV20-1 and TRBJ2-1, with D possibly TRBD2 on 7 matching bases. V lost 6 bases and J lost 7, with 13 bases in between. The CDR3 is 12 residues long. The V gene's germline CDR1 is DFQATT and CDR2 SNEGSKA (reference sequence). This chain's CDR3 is CSAEGGGNEQFF. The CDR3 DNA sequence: TGCAGTGCCGAGGGGGGAGGGAATGAGCAGTTCTTC.

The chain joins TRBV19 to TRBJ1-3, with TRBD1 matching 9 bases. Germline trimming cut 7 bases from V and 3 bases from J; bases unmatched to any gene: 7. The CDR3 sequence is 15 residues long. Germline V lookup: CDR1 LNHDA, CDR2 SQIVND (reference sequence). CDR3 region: CASNPQGALGNTIYF. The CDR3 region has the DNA TGTGCCAGTAACCCACAGGGGGCTCTTGGAAACACCATATATTTT.

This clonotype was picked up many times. DNA of the CDR3: TGCAGTGCTAGCCGAACAGGGGAGAAGACCCAGTACTTC. It translates to CSASRTGEKTQYF. V gene TRBV20-1 combines with J gene TRBJ2-5; 7 nucleotides agree with TRBD1. Germline V gene lookup returns CDR1 DFQATT and CDR2 SNEGSKA (reference sequence). The CDR3 has 13 residues. The ends lost 3 bases at V and 6 bases at J; junction bases unmatched: 7.

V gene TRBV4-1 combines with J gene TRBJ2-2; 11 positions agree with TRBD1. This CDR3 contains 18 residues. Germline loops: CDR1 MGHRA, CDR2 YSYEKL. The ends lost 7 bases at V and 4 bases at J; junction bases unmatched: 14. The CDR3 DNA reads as TGCGCCAGCACTACCAACCGCGGACAGGGGGCGCGCACCGGGGAGCTGTTTTTT. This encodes CASTTNRGQGARTGELFF.

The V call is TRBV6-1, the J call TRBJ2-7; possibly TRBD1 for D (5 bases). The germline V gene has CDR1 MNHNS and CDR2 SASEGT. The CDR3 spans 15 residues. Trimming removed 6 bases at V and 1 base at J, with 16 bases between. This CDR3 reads CASSPFSTVSYEQYF. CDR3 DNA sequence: TGTGCCAGCAGCCCTTTCTCGACAGTATCCTACGAGCAGTACTTC.

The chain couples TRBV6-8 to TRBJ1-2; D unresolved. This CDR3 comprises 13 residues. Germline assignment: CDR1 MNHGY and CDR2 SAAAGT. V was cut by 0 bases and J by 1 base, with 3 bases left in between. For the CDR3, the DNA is TGTGCCAGCAGTTACTCACTTAACTATGGCTACACCTTC. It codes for CASSYSLNYGYTF.

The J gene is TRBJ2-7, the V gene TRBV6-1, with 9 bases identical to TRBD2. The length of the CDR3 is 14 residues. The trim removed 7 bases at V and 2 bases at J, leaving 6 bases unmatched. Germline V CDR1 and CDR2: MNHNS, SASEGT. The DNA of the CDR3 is TGTGCCAGCAACGAGGGACTAGCACCCTACGAGCAGTACTTC. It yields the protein CASNEGLAPYEQYF.

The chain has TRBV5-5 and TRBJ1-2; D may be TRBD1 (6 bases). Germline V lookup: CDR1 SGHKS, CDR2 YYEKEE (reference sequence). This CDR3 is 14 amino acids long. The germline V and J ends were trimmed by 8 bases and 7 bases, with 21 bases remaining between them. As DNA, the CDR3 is TGTGCCAGTACCCGTGGGGGGCGCGGGGGTGGCTACACCTTC. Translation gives CASTRGGRGGGYTF.

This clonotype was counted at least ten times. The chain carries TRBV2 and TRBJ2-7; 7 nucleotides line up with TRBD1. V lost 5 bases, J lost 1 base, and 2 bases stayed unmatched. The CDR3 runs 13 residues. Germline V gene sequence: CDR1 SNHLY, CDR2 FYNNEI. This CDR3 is CASSWDSSYEQYF. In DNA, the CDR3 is TGTGCCAGCAGTTGGGACAGTTCCTACGAGCAGTACTTC.

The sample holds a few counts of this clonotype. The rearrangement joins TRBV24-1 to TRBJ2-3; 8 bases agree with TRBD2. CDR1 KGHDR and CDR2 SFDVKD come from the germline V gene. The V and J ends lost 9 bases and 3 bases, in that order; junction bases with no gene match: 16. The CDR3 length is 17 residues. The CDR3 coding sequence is TGTGCCACCGCCAGGGGTACGGGAGGGCCGAAGACAGATACGCAGTATTTT. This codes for CATARGTGGPKTDTQYF.